Each of the 9 T cell receptor beta chains below was sequenced from the same sample in a study of T cells after somatic rescue of genetic block. Only in-frame clones appear in the TCRdb table, and some are missing; sequencing was by immunoSEQ multiplex PCR. The repertoire consists of fewer than 150,000 clones, with approximately 90% occurring once and the leading ten covering over 1.1%. Source material: peripheral blood mononuclear cells (PBMCs). The receptor set was obtained from a woman aged 18 to 35.

CDR3 DNA sequence: TGTGCCAGCAGCTTAGCGGGGTCGAATTCACCCCTCCACTTT. This codes for CASSLAGSNSPLHF. The chain uses TRBV13 and TRBJ1-6; D is unresolved. CDR3 length equals 14 residues. CDR1 is PRHDT and CDR2 is FYEKMQ in the germline V gene (reference sequence). Deletions cut 1 base from V and 7 bases from J, with 8 bases between.

The chain links TRBV5-8 to TRBJ1-1; maybe TRBD1 (6 bases). V was trimmed by 2 bases and J by 2 bases, leaving 19 bases between them. Germline loops: CDR1 SGHTS, CDR2 YDEGEE. The CDR3 covers 17 residues. DNA for the CDR3: TGTGCCAGCAGCTTATCCTACCGGGACAAGACAAACACTGAAGCTTTCTTT. Protein sequence: CASSLSYRDKTNTEAFF.

The chain is built from TRBV10-3 and TRBJ2-7; D uncertain. Trimming pared 2 bases from V and 4 bases from J, leaving 6 bases between. The length of the CDR3 is 12 residues. Germline CDR1 reads ENHRY; CDR2 reads SYGVKD. The CDR3 DNA reads TGTGCCATCAGTGAGGATCCATACGAGCAGTACTTC. It specifies CAISEDPYEQYF.

The chain links TRBV6-4 to TRBJ1-1; D ambiguous. The V gene's germline CDR1 is MRHNA and CDR2 SNTAGT. V dropped 7 bases and J dropped 0 bases, with 15 bases sitting between them. This CDR3 has 15 residues. As DNA, the CDR3 is TGTGCCAGCAAATCAAGCTCTAAGGTGAACACTGAAGCTTTCTTT. Its protein product is CASKSSSKVNTEAFF.

The chain links TRBV7-2 to TRBJ1-1; D not certain. The V gene lost 2 bases and the J gene lost 5 bases, with 6 bases spanning the gap. Germline V gene sequence: CDR1 SGHTA, CDR2 FQGNSA. This CDR3 has 12 amino acids. The CDR3 region is CASSLSWTEAFF. Here the CDR3 DNA reads TGTGCCAGCAGCTTAAGTTGGACTGAAGCTTTCTTT.

This clone was found once. The chain carries TRBV27 and TRBJ1-3, with 10 positions matching TRBD1. From germline, CDR1 is MNHEY and CDR2 SMNVEV (reference sequence). V trimming: 5 bases; J trimming: 7 bases; junction bases outside the gene matches: 5. The CDR3 runs to 14 residues. CDR3 protein: CASSGGTGENTIYF. CDR3 DNA: TGTGCCAGCAGTGGGGGGACAGGGGAGAACACCATATATTTT.

In its sample, this clone was seen many times. The chain is built from TRBV4-2 and TRBJ2-1; TRBD2 aligns across 9 bases. Germline lookup yields CDR1 LGHNA and CDR2 YNFKEQ. The CDR3 is made up of 15 amino acids. V gave up 3 bases and J gave up 6 bases; unmatched junction bases: 6. This CDR3 reads CASSQGLAEANEQFF. The CDR3, as DNA: TGTGCCAGCAGCCAGGGACTAGCTGAGGCCAATGAGCAGTTCTTC.

The chain carries TRBV5-4 and TRBJ2-1; 11 bases are a match to TRBD2. CDR1 and CDR2 (germline): SGHNT, YYREEE (reference sequence). V gave up 4 bases and J gave up 6 bases; unmatched junction bases: 6. The CDR3 length is 15 residues. The CDR3 spells CASSMGLAELNEQFF. CDR3 nucleotides: TGTGCCAGCAGCATGGGACTAGCGGAGCTCAATGAGCAGTTCTTC. Full variable domain (remainder filled in from reference TRBV5-4 and TRBJ2-1): ETGVTQSPTHLIKTRGQQVTLRCSSQSGHNTVSWYQQALGQGPQFIFQYYREEENGRGNFPPRFSGLQFPNYSSELNVNALELDDSALYLCASSMGLAELNEQFFGPGTRLTVL.

The chain carries TRBV5-1 and TRBJ2-3, with 9 bases identical to TRBD1. With 4 bases clipped from V and 3 bases from J, the junction kept 6 bases outside the gene matches. This CDR3 has 15 residues. Germline-derived CDR1 and CDR2 are SGHRS and YFSETQ. CDR3 loop: CASSLGQGFTDTQYF. The CDR3, as DNA: TGCGCCAGCAGCCTGGGACAGGGTTTTACAGATACGCAGTATTTT.